This TCR beta chain was captured by sequencing in a study of CD4 T cells in relation to SARS-CoV-2 and coronaviruses (dated by TCRdb to 2020 to 2023). Notes on the research overall: Patient-derived lymphoblastoid cell lines were used to map the HLA restriction of shared crossreactive spike epitopes. At the level of individual TCR clonotypes, the study measured memory CD4+ T cell crossreactivity between SARS-CoV-2 spike protein and common cold coronavirus spike proteins. The Adaptive Biotechnologies TCR-sequencing kit was used to sequence samples from a few pre-COVID donors and the naive versus memory experiments, whereas other data were Illumina-based. For other donors in the study, expansion assays were sequenced with a different, Illumina-based TCR-beta assay.

The full study reports these points: Small numbers of patients and of tested TCRs were a limitation of the study. Significantly weaker SARS-CoV-2-driven expansion was shown by crossreactive clones than by monoreactive clones, consistent with antigenic imprinting. Crossreactivity analysis was centred on spike protein, so crossreactivity against other viral proteins was not assessed. Naive versus memory sequencing indicated the assay detects memory recall responses rather than primary responses primed during culture. Because no donor provided both pre-pandemic and post-infection samples, tracing the source of pre-existing responses was limited. Memory CD4+ clonotypes crossrecognizing SARS-CoV-2 and at least one common cold coronavirus spike were found in 60% to 70% of donors.

CDR3 length: 16 amino acids, cysteine to phenylalanine. Here the CDR3 DNA is all that survives: 48 bases in frame from base 1. Relative to germline, V is 6 bases shorter and J is 4 bases shorter, with 21 bases between their ends. The germline V gene specifies MNHEY as CDR1 and SVGAGI as CDR2. Uncultured naive and memory CD4+ T cell DNA received deep-resolution immunoSEQ TCR-beta sequencing. In the paper's pipeline: During preprocessing, nonproductive sequences were removed, as were CDR3s that did not start with C, did not end with F or W, or were shorter than 7 amino acids. Cultured and uncultured naive and memory CD4+ repertoires were searched for CDR3s previously identified as spike- and CEF-reactive. After three terminal residues were trimmed from each end, CDR3 homology was quantified as pairwise Levenshtein distance using the stringdist R package. Sourced from immuneACCESS, this table was stored by TCRdb with only in-frame sequences that have V and J called. A share of the clones is absent; for the studies checked, an unresolved V gene accounts for under half, and the remainder has no known explanation. The V and J calls and clone size are taken from that table; D and trimming were inferred from the DNA. Present in this sample are tens of thousands of clones, approximately 94% of which were seen just once. Of the sample, 0.14% falls within the top ten clones.

CD4+ T cells from unexposed donors were collected before the COVID-19 pandemic (2011-2018). Naive and memory CD4+ T cells were separated from cryopreserved PBMCs by CD4 enrichment followed by EasySep naive CD4+ T cell enrichment. The leukapheresis product for the unexposed donors was obtained through commercial purchase. PBMCs were isolated from leukapheresis product or whole blood by Ficoll-Paque PLUS gradient centrifugation. PBMCs were either used fresh in the expansion assay or cryopreserved at -140 degrees C. The QIAamp Micro DNA Kit was used to extract genomic DNA from the CD4+ T cells. About this clone: Its antigen remains unidentified. No quality values exist for individual bases; no much larger clone is one base distant.

The chain couples TRBV6-5 to TRBJ1-1; TRBD1 is a possible D gene, resting on 5 matching bases. The source material was naive CD4+ T cells from PBMCs. The cell subset or site label on this specimen signifies: naive CD4+ T cells isolated by negative enrichment. This TCR came from a human donor in good health. The DNA sequence reads TGTGCCAGCAGCTACACCCTGACCGTTAGGGGCACTGAAGCTTTCTTT. This translates into CASSYTLTVRGTEAFF.